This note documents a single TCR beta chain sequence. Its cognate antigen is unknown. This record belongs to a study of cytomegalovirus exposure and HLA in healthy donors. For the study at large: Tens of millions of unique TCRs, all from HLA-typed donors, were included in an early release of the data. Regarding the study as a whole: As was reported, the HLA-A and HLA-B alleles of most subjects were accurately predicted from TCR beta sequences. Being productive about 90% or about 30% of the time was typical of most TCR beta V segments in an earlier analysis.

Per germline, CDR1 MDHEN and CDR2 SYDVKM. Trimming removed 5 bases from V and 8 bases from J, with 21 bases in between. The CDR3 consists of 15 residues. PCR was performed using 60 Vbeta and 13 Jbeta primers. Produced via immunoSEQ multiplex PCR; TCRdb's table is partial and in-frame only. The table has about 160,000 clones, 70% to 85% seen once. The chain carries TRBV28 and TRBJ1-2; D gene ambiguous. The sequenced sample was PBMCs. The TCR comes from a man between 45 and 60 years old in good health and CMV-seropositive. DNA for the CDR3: TGTGCCAGCAGTCCCACGGGTGTCTCTCATCCAGGCTACACCTTC. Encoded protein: CASSPTGVSHPGYTF.